This is a list of T cell receptor beta chains from one sample in a study of shared clonotypes between healthy human individuals. TCRdb's copy holds only in-frame clones and misses some; the assay was immunoSEQ multiplex PCR. The sample shows 1.6 million or so clones, 97% to 99% of them seen only once. The sample was naive CD4+ T cells sorted from blood. These receptors originate from a man younger than 45 in good health. Both conserved end residues are part of each CDR3. The D gene is left open where the match is weak. Clone size is stated in some rows and not others, as once, few, many or a class when expanded.

j_gene: TRBJ2-5; v_gene: TRBV7-2; d_gene: TRBD2; abundance: .; CDR3nt: TGTGCCAGCAGCTTAGGGTCCGTAGCGGGAGGGATCCAAGAGACCCAGTACTTC; CDR3aa: CASSLGSVAGGIQETQYF
j_gene: TRBJ1-3; v_gene: TRBV5-1; d_gene: .; abundance: .; CDR3nt: TGCGCCAGCAGCTTGGCCCTCGGAGCCACCATATATTTT; CDR3aa: CASSLALGATIYF
j_gene: TRBJ2-5; v_gene: TRBV5-1; d_gene: .; abundance: .; CDR3nt: TGCGCCAGCAGCTTATACGGGCTCGAAGAGACCCAGTACTTC; CDR3aa: CASSLYGLEETQYF
j_gene: TRBJ2-2; v_gene: TRBV2; d_gene: .; abundance: .; CDR3nt: TGTGCCAGCAGTGCTGAAAGGGAAGGGGCCGGGGAGCTGTTTTTT; CDR3aa: CASSAEREGAGELFF
j_gene: TRBJ1-5; v_gene: TRBV7-2; d_gene: .; abundance: .; CDR3nt: TGTGCCAGCAGTCCGGACTCCTTTAGCAATCAGCCCCAGCATTTT; CDR3aa: CASSPDSFSNQPQHF
j_gene: TRBJ2-7; v_gene: TRBV18; d_gene: TRBD1; abundance: .; CDR3nt: TGTGCCAGCTCACAGGGGACAGGGGCTTTTTACGAGCAGTACTTC; CDR3aa: CASSQGTGAFYEQYF
j_gene: TRBJ2-7; v_gene: TRBV28; d_gene: .; abundance: .; CDR3nt: TGTGCCAGCAGTATGGGGCTCTACGAGCAGTACTTC; CDR3aa: CASSMGLYEQYF
j_gene: TRBJ2-7; v_gene: TRBV29-1; d_gene: .; abundance: .; CDR3nt: TGCAGCGTTGGGGGAGGGGGTTTCCCCTACGAGCAGTACTTC; CDR3aa: CSVGGGGFPYEQYF
j_gene: TRBJ2-6; v_gene: TRBV18; d_gene: TRBD2; abundance: .; CDR3nt: TGTGCCAGCTCACCGAGCGGGAGCTCTGGGGCCAACGTCCTGACTTTC; CDR3aa: CASSPSGSSGANVLTF
j_gene: TRBJ1-5; v_gene: TRBV14; d_gene: .; abundance: few; CDR3nt: TGTGCCAGCAGCCTAGGGGTAGGGCAGCCCCAGCATTTT; CDR3aa: CASSLGVGQPQHF
j_gene: TRBJ2-3; v_gene: TRBV27; d_gene: .; abundance: .; CDR3nt: TGTGCCAGCAGGTTAGAGGGATTAAAAGATACGCAGTATTTT; CDR3aa: CASRLEGLKDTQYF
j_gene: TRBJ2-5; v_gene: TRBV18; d_gene: .; abundance: .; CDR3nt: TGTGCCAGCTCACCCCCCCGGGGGTCAGAGACCCAGTACTTC; CDR3aa: CASSPPRGSETQYF
j_gene: TRBJ2-2; v_gene: TRBV28; d_gene: .; abundance: .; CDR3nt: TGTGCCAGCAGTTTAAGAAACAGGGTCACCGGGGAGCTGTTTTTT; CDR3aa: CASSLRNRVTGELFF
j_gene: TRBJ1-5; v_gene: TRBV18; d_gene: .; abundance: .; CDR3nt: TGTGCCAGCTCACCATTGGGAAGTAGCAATCAGCCCCAGCATTTT; CDR3aa: CASSPLGSSNQPQHF
j_gene: TRBJ2-7; v_gene: TRBV7-9; d_gene: TRBD1; abundance: once; CDR3nt: TGTGCCAGCAGCCCTCCGGGACAGGGAGCCTACGAGCAGTACTTC; CDR3aa: CASSPPGQGAYEQYF
j_gene: TRBJ2-5; v_gene: TRBV7-8; d_gene: .; abundance: .; CDR3nt: TGTGCCAGCAGCTTAGTCACAGGGAACCAGTACTTC; CDR3aa: CASSLVTGNQYF
j_gene: TRBJ1-1; v_gene: TRBV20-1; d_gene: .; abundance: .; CDR3nt: TGCAGTGCTGGAAGTGGTAATGAAGCTTTCTTT; CDR3aa: CSAGSGNEAFF
j_gene: TRBJ2-2; v_gene: TRBV9; d_gene: TRBD1; abundance: once; CDR3nt: TGTGCCAGCAGCGTTGACAGGGGGACCGGGGAGCTGTTTTTT; CDR3aa: CASSVDRGTGELFF
j_gene: TRBJ2-5; v_gene: TRBV15; d_gene: .; abundance: .; CDR3nt: TGTGCCACCGCGCCGGGAGATTCAGAGACCCAGTACTTC; CDR3aa: CATAPGDSETQYF
j_gene: TRBJ2-7; v_gene: TRBV18; d_gene: TRBD2; abundance: .; CDR3nt: TGTGCCAGCTCACCACCGGGGGGAGGGTACGAGCAGTACTTC; CDR3aa: CASSPPGGGYEQYF
j_gene: TRBJ2-3; v_gene: TRBV10-1; d_gene: TRBD2; abundance: .; CDR3nt: TGCGCCAGCAGTGTGGCGGGAGGGCCGGGAGATACGCAGTATTTT; CDR3aa: CASSVAGGPGDTQYF
j_gene: TRBJ2-7; v_gene: TRBV19; d_gene: .; abundance: .; CDR3nt: TGTGCCAGTACCCAAATGGCCCTACAGAGCTCCTACGAGCAGTACTTC; CDR3aa: CASTQMALQSSYEQYF
j_gene: TRBJ1-2; v_gene: TRBV2; d_gene: .; abundance: .; CDR3nt: TGTGCCAGCAGTGGGAGAGGTCTGAGGGGCTACACCTTC; CDR3aa: CASSGRGLRGYTF
j_gene: TRBJ2-2; v_gene: TRBV7-2; d_gene: TRBD2; abundance: .; CDR3nt: TGTGCCAGCAGCTCAAGCGGGGTGAACACCGGGGAGCTGTTTTTT; CDR3aa: CASSSSGVNTGELFF
j_gene: TRBJ1-4; v_gene: TRBV10-3; d_gene: .; abundance: .; CDR3nt: TGTGCCATCAACGCAGGCTCGGATGAAAAACTGTTTTTT; CDR3aa: CAINAGSDEKLFF
j_gene: TRBJ2-7; v_gene: TRBV21-1; d_gene: .; abundance: .; CDR3nt: TGTGCCAGCAGCAAAGATGAGGGTGACAAATACGAGCAGTACTTC; CDR3aa: CASSKDEGDKYEQYF
j_gene: TRBJ1-2; v_gene: TRBV5-4; d_gene: TRBD1; abundance: .; CDR3nt: TGTGCCAGCAGCTCCGGACAGGGGTGGGACTATGGCTACACCTTC; CDR3aa: CASSSGQGWDYGYTF
j_gene: TRBJ2-1; v_gene: TRBV5-1; d_gene: .; abundance: .; CDR3nt: TGCGCCAGCAGCTTTGACGGGAACCCCTACAATGAGCAGTTCTTC; CDR3aa: CASSFDGNPYNEQFF
j_gene: TRBJ2-3; v_gene: TRBV7-9; d_gene: .; abundance: .; CDR3nt: TGTGCCAGCAGCCCCGGGGTCGAGAAAACCACAGATACGCAGTATTTT; CDR3aa: CASSPGVEKTTDTQYF
j_gene: TRBJ2-2; v_gene: TRBV6-1; d_gene: TRBD1; abundance: .; CDR3nt: TGTGCCAGCAGTGCGGACAGGGGCTGGACCGGGGAGCTGTTTTTT; CDR3aa: CASSADRGWTGELFF
j_gene: TRBJ2-3; v_gene: TRBV5-8; d_gene: .; abundance: .; CDR3nt: TGTGCCAGCAGCCCAATCACAGATACGCAGTATTTT; CDR3aa: CASSPITDTQYF
j_gene: TRBJ1-2; v_gene: TRBV4-3; d_gene: .; abundance: .; CDR3nt: TGCGCCAGCAGCCAAGTCACCGGGGCATTTGGTGGCTACACCTTC; CDR3aa: CASSQVTGAFGGYTF
j_gene: TRBJ1-3; v_gene: TRBV6-5; d_gene: .; abundance: .; CDR3nt: TGTGCCAGCAGTTACTCAGCCCACCTCTCTGGAAACACCATATATTTT; CDR3aa: CASSYSAHLSGNTIYF
j_gene: TRBJ1-1; v_gene: TRBV4-1; d_gene: TRBD1; abundance: .; CDR3nt: TGCGCCAGCAGCCAACAAGGACAGGGATTGAACACTGAAGCTTTCTTT; CDR3aa: CASSQQGQGLNTEAFF
j_gene: TRBJ1-3; v_gene: TRBV2; d_gene: .; abundance: .; CDR3nt: TGTGCCAGCAAAGGAGAGGGAAACACCATATATTTT; CDR3aa: CASKGEGNTIYF
j_gene: TRBJ1-5; v_gene: TRBV28; d_gene: TRBD1; abundance: .; CDR3nt: TGTGCCAGCAGTCGCCCTCGGGACAGGGTACACTATCAGCCCCAGCATTTT; CDR3aa: CASSRPRDRVHYQPQHF
j_gene: TRBJ2-7; v_gene: TRBV18; d_gene: .; abundance: .; CDR3nt: TGTGCCAGCTCCAGCGGGACAGCAAACTACGAGCAGTACTTC; CDR3aa: CASSSGTANYEQYF
j_gene: TRBJ2-7; v_gene: TRBV25-1; d_gene: .; abundance: .; CDR3nt: TGTGCCAGCAGTGAACCCGGCGGGCGAGCCTACGAGCAGTACTTC; CDR3aa: CASSEPGGRAYEQYF
j_gene: TRBJ1-2; v_gene: TRBV7-9; d_gene: TRBD1; abundance: .; CDR3nt: TGTGCCAGCAGCGAAACAGGGGTCTATGGCTACACCTTC; CDR3aa: CASSETGVYGYTF
j_gene: TRBJ1-2; v_gene: TRBV30; d_gene: .; abundance: .; CDR3nt: TGTGTGGGGCAGGCGTACTATGGCTACACCTTC; CDR3aa: CVGQAYYGYTF
j_gene: TRBJ2-3; v_gene: TRBV7-8; d_gene: TRBD2; abundance: .; CDR3nt: TGTGCCAGCAGCTTAGGCCCTAGCGGGAATCAAGCAGATACGCAGTATTTT; CDR3aa: CASSLGPSGNQADTQYF
j_gene: TRBJ2-7; v_gene: TRBV6-1; d_gene: .; abundance: once; CDR3nt: TGTGCCAGCAGTGCTGGTACCGAGCAGTACTTC; CDR3aa: CASSAGTEQYF
j_gene: TRBJ2-5; v_gene: TRBV7-2; d_gene: .; abundance: .; CDR3nt: TGTGCCAGCAGCTTAGTCCCGGGCCGACAAGAGACCCAGTACTTC; CDR3aa: CASSLVPGRQETQYF
j_gene: TRBJ2-1; v_gene: TRBV9; d_gene: TRBD2; abundance: .; CDR3nt: TGTGCCAGCAGCGCCCGGACTAGCGGCAACAATGAGCAGTTCTTC; CDR3aa: CASSARTSGNNEQFF
j_gene: TRBJ2-7; v_gene: TRBV6-6; d_gene: .; abundance: .; CDR3nt: TGTGCCAGCACAAACCTTAACTACGAGCAGTACTTC; CDR3aa: CASTNLNYEQYF
j_gene: TRBJ1-4; v_gene: TRBV5-1; d_gene: .; abundance: .; CDR3nt: TGCGCCAGCAGCTTGGTCGGGGCTGGGGAAAAACTGTTTTTT; CDR3aa: CASSLVGAGEKLFF